Listed below are T cell receptor beta chains from one sample, sequenced in a study of type 1 and type 2 diabetes patients. TCRdb re-analysed the multiplex PCR reads in MiXCR, keeping a single row per CDR3 protein. The repertoire holds 270,000 or so distinct CDR3 sequences, with roughly 48% as singletons. Sequences were obtained from peripheral blood mononuclear cells (PBMCs). These receptor sequences come from a man aged 18 to 29 with type 2 diabetes. The CDR3 runs from the conserved cysteine through the conserved F or W.

V: TRBV5-8
J: TRBJ1-2
CDR3: CASSLSWPNYGYTF

V: TRBV10-3
J: TRBJ2-1
CDR3: CAISESAGEYNEQFF

V: TRBV18
J: TRBJ2-7
CDR3: CASSPLGQGKEQYF

V: TRBV6-6
J: TRBJ2-5
CDR3: CASSYGTVQETQYF

V: TRBV7-2
J: TRBJ2-7
CDR3: CASSPGTGAGEQYF

V: TRBV20-1
J: TRBJ2-1
CDR3: CSAVLDEQLF

V: TRBV9
J: TRBJ2-3
CDR3: CASSVYQGVQDTQYF

V: TRBV7-2
J: TRBJ2-1
CDR3: CASSRRGYYNEQFF

V: TRBV7-6
J: TRBJ2-3
CDR3: CASSLNEDTQYF

V: TRBV19
J: TRBJ1-4
CDR3: CASRPGQGDEKLFF

V: TRBV20-1
J: TRBJ1-1
CDR3: CSASMGGRIEAFF

V: TRBV28
J: TRBJ1-6
CDR3: CASRQGRTGGTNSPLHF

V: TRBV6-5
J: TRBJ2-3
CDR3: CASSVAASTDTQYF

V: TRBV6-5
J: TRBJ2-5
CDR3: CASSLTGGVGETQYF

V: TRBV6-1
J: TRBJ2-3
CDR3: CASSDRLAVTDTQYF

V: TRBV5-1
J: TRBJ2-2
CDR3: CASSRTDSSNTGELFF

V: TRBV2
J: TRBJ1-2
CDR3: CASTGLYTF

V: TRBV7-6
J: -
CDR3: CASSLAGQGYEQFF

V: TRBV5-1
J: TRBJ2-2
CDR3: CASSLFGEDTGELFF

V: TRBV7-3
J: TRBJ1-1
CDR3: CASSPSDRFSEAFF

V: TRBV19
J: TRBJ2-1
CDR3: CASSSPGAGGKASYNEQFF

V: TRBV5-1
J: TRBJ2-7
CDR3: CASSLGFEQYF

V: TRBV7-8
J: TRBJ2-7
CDR3: CAWSVRQGTNEQYF